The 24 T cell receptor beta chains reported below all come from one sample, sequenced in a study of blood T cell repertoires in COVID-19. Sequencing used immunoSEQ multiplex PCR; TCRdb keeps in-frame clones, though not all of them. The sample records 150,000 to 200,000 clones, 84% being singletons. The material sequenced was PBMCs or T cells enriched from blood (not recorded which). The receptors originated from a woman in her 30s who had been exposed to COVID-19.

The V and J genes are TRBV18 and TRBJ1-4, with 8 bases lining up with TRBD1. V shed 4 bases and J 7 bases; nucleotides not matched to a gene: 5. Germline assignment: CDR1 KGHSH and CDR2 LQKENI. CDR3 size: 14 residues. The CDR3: CASSRGQGGEKLFF. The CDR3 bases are TGTGCCAGCTCACGAGGACAGGGTGGTGAAAAACTGTTTTTT.

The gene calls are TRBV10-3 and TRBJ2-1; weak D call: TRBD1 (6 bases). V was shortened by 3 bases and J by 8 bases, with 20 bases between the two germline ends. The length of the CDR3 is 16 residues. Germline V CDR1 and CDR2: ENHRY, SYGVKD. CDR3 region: CAISDPSGQSYDEQFF. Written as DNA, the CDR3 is TGTGCCATCAGTGACCCGTCTGGACAGAGTTACGATGAGCAGTTCTTC.

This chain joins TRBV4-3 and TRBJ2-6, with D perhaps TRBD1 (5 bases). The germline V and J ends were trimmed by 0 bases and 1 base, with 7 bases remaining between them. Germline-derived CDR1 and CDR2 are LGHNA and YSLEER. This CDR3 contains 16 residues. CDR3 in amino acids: CASSQERTSGANVLTF. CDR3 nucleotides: TGCGCCAGCAGCCAAGAGCGGACATCTGGGGCCAACGTCCTGACTTTC.

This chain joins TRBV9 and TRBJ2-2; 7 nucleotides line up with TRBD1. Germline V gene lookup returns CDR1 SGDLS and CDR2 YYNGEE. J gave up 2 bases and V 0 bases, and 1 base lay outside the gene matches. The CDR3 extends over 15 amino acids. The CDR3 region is CASSVGGGNTGELFF. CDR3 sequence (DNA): TGTGCCAGCAGCGTAGGAGGGGGCAACACCGGGGAGCTGTTTTTT.

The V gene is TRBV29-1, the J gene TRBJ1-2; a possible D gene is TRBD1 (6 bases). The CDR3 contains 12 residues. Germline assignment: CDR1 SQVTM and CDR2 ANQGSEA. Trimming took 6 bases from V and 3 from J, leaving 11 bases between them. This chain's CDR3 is CSVRTDDYGYTF. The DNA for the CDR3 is TGCAGCGTACGGACAGACGACTATGGCTACACCTTC.

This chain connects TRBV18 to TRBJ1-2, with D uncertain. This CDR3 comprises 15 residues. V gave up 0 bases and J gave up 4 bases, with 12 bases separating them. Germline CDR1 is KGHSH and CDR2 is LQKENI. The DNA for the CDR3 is TGTGCCAGCTCACCACCATCAAAAGGGAGCTATGGCTACACCTTC. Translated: CASSPPSKGSYGYTF. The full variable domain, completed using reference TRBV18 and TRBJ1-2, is NAGVMQNPRHLVRRRGQEARLRCSPMKGHSHVYWYRQLPEEGLKFMVYLQKENIIDESGMPKERFSAEFPKEGPSILRIQQVVRGDSAAYFCASSPPSKGSYGYTFGSGTRLTVV.

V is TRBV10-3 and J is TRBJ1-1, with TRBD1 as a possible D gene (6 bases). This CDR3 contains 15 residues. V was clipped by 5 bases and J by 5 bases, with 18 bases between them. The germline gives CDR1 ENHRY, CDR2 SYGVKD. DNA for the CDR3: TGTGCCATCAGTCCTGACGACAGGACGTCGACTGAAGCTTTCTTT. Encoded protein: CAISPDDRTSTEAFF.

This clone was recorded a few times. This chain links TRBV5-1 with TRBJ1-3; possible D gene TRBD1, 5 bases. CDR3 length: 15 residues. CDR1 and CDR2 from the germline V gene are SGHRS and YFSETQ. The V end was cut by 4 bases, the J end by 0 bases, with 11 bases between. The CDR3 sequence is CASSVTGDSGNTIYF. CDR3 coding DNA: TGCGCCAGCAGCGTAACAGGAGACTCTGGAAACACCATATATTTT.

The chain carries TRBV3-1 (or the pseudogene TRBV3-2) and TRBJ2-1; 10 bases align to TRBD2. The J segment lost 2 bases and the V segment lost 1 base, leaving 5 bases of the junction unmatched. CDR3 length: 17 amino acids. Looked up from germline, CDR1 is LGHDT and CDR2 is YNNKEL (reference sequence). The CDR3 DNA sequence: TGTGCCAGCAGCCAAGCGGCTAGCGGGGGACCCTACAATGAGCAGTTCTTC. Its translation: CASSQAASGGPYNEQFF.

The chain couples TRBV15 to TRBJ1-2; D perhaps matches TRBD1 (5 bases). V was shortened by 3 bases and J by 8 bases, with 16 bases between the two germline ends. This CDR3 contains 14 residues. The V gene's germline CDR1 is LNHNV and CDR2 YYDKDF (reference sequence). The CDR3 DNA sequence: TGTGCCACCAGCAGTCCTAACCGGGGGGTAGGCTACACCTTC. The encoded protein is CATSSPNRGVGYTF. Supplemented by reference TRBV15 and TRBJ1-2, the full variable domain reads DAMVIQNPRYQVTQFGKPVTLSCSQTLNHNVMYWYQQKSSQAPKLLFHYYDKDFNNEADTPDNFQSRRPNTSFCFLDIRSPGLGDTAMYLCATSSPNRGVGYTFGSGTRLTVV.

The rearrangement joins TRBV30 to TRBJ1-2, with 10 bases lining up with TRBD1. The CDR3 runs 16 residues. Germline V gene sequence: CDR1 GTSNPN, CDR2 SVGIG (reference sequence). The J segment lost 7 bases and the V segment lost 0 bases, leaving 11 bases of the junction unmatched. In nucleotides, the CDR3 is TGTGCCTGGAGTGTAACCAGGACAGGGGGATACGGTGGCTACACCTTC. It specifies CAWSVTRTGGYGGYTF. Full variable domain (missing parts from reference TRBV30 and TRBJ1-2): SQTIHQWPATLVQPVGSPLSLECTVEGTSNPNLYWYRQAAGRGLQLLFYSVGIGQISSEVPQNLSASRPQDRQFILSSKKLLLSDSGFYLCAWSVTRTGGYGGYTFGSGTRLTVV.

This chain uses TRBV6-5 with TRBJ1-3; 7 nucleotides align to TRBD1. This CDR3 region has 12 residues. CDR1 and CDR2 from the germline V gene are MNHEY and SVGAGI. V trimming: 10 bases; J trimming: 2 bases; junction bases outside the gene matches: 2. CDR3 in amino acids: CATQGAGNTIYF. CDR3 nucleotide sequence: TGTGCCACGCAGGGGGCTGGAAACACCATATATTTT.

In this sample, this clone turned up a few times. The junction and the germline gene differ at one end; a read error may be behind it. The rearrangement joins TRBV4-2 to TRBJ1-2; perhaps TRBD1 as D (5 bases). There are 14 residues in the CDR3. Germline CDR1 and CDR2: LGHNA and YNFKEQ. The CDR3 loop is CASTQMEGPQGYTF. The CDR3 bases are TGTGCCAGCACCCAAATGGAGGGGCCTCAGGGCTACACCTTC.

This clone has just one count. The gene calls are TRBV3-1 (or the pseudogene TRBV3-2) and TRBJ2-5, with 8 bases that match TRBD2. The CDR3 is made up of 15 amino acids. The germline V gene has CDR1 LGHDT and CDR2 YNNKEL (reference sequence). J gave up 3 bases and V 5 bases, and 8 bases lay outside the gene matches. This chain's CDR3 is CASSWGRGAEETQYF. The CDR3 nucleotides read TGTGCCAGCAGCTGGGGGCGGGGGGCCGAAGAGACCCAGTACTTC.

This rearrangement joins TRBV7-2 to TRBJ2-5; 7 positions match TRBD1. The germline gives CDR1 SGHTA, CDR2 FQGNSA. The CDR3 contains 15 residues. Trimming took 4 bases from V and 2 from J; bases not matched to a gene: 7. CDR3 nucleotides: TGTGCCAGCAGCTCCCAGACAGGGTATCAAGAGACCCAGTACTTC. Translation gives CASSSQTGYQETQYF.

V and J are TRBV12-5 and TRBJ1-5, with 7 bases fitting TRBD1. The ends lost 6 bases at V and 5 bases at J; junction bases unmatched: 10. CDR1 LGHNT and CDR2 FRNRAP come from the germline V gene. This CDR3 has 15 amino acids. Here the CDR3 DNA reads TGTGCTAGTGGCTATGACAGGGCGCTACATCAGCCCCAGCATTTT. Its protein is CASGYDRALHQPQHF. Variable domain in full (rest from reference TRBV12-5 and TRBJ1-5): DARVTQTPRHKVTEMGQEVTMRCQPILGHNTVFWYRQTMMQGLELLAYFRNRAPLDDSGMPKDRFSAEMPDATLATLKIQPSEPRDSAVYFCASGYDRALHQPQHFGDGTRLSIL.

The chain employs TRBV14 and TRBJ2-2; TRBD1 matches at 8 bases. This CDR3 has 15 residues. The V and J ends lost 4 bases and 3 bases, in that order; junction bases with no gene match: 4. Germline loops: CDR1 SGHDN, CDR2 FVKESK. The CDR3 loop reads CASSRRDRYTGELFF. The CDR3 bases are TGTGCCAGCAGCCGACGGGACAGGTACACCGGGGAGCTGTTTTTT.

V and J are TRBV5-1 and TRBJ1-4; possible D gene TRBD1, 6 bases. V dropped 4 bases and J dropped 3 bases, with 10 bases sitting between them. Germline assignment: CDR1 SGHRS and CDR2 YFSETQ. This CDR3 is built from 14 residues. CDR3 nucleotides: TGCGCCAGCAGCCCAGGGGACCCTAATGAAAAACTGTTTTTT. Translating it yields CASSPGDPNEKLFF.

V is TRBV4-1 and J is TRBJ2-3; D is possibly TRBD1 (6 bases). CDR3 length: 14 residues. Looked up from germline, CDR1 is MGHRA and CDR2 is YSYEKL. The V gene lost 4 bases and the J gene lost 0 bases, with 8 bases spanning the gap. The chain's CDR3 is CASSRRGSTDTQYF. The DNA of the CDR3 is TGCGCCAGCAGCCGCAGGGGAAGCACAGATACGCAGTATTTT.

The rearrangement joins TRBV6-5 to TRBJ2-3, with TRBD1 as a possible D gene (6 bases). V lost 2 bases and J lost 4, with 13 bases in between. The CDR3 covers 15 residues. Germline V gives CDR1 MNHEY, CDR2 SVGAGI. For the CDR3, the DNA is TGTGCCAGCAGTTACCGTGGGCAGGGGTCAGATACGCAGTATTTT. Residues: CASSYRGQGSDTQYF.

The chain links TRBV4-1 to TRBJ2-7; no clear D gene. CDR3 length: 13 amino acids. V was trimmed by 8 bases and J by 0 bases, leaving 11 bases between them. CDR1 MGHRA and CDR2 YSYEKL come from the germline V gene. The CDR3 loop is CASAPGNSYEQYF. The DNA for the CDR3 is TGCGCCAGCGCACCAGGAAACTCCTACGAGCAGTACTTC.

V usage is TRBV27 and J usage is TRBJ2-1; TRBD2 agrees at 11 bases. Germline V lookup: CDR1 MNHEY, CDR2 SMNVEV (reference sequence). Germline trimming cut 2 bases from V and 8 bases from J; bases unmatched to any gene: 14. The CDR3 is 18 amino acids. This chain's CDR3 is CASSLELTSGGFLYEQFF. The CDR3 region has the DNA TGTGCCAGCAGTTTAGAGCTTACTAGCGGGGGATTTTTGTATGAGCAGTTCTTC.

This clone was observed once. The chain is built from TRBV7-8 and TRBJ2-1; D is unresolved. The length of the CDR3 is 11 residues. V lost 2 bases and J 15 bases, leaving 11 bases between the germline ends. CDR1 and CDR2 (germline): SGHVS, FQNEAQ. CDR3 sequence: CASSLSALPFF. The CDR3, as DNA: TGTGCCAGCAGCTTAAGTGCACTACCGTTCTTC.

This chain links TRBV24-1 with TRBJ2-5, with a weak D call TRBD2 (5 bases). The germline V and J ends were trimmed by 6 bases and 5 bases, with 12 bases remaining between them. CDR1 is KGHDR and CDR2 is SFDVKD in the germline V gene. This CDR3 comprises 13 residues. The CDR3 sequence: CATSISSSETQYF. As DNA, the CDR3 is TGTGCCACCAGTATCTCTAGCTCGGAGACCCAGTACTTC.